The sequence of this T cell receptor (beta chain) was determined in a study of technical replicates of blood from a few donors. The protocol was immunoSEQ multiplex PCR, while the TCRdb copy is restricted to in-frame clones and leaves out a portion. The sample has 54,000 or so clones, 94% seen once. The specimen sequenced was T cells isolated from PBMCs. This sequence originates from a human donor in good health.

For the CDR3, the DNA is TGCGCCAGCAGTGATACATCGAACGAGCAGTTCTTC. Protein sequence: CASSDTSNEQFF. This chain joins TRBV10-2 and TRBJ2-1; no reliable D call. V lost 3 bases, J lost 10 bases, and 10 bases lay in between. CDR1 and CDR2 from the germline V gene are WSHSY and SAAADI. This CDR3 is built from 12 residues.